The text below deals with one TCR beta chain. Its antigen is undetermined. PCR primers comprised 60 Vbeta and 13 Jbeta primers. Repertoires were generated with immunoSEQ multiplex PCR, while TCRdb's copy carries only in-frame clones and drops some. The data contain approximately 150,000 clones, 78% of them seen just once; the ten biggest clones take up around 7%. This entry is derived from a study of cytomegalovirus exposure and HLA in healthy donors. Whole-study results and caveats: Presence/absence analysis assumed near-uniform sequencing depth across donors. The authors later found TCR association rates varying by HLA locus, with DRB1 most and HLA-C fewest. TCR beta V segments were, for the most part, productive about 87% or about 30% of the time in an earlier analysis.

The CDR3 length is 14 residues. Trimming took off 0 bases at V and 8 bases at J, with 13 bases between the two ends. Per the germline V gene, CDR1 is ENHRY and CDR2 is SYGVKD. The chain links TRBV10-3 to TRBJ1-2; tentatively, D is TRBD1 (5 bases). The sequence came from a woman aged 40 to 50 in good health and CMV-seropositive. Sequencing was performed on PBMCs. The CDR3 spells CAISESGRAAGYTF. In DNA form, the CDR3 reads TGTGCCATCAGTGAGTCGGGCAGGGCGGCGGGCTACACCTTC.